This TCR beta chain was recovered during a study of cytomegalovirus exposure and HLA in healthy donors. Study background: Earlier, 95 million to 120 million unique TCR beta sequences were recovered from roughly 200 million T cells by an analysis.

Primers for the PCR totalled 60 Vbeta and 13 Jbeta. Clones were read by immunoSEQ multiplex PCR, and TCRdb kept only the in-frame ones, dropping some. The profile covers under 150,000 clones, with more than 60% appearing a single time and roughly 3.1% taken by the ten largest. Every donor was a healthy person donating bone marrow. The V and J ends lost 2 bases and 1 base respectively, with 16 bases between them. Germline CDR1 reads SGHKS; CDR2 reads YYEKEE (reference sequence). This CDR3 is 16 amino acids long. This sequence originates from a man under 40 in good health and CMV-seronegative. Sequencing used PBMCs. The rearrangement joins TRBV5-5 to TRBJ2-7; no reliable D call. In DNA, the CDR3 is TGTGCCAGCAGCTTAGAGTGGCTGGCGGATTCCTACGAGCAGTACTTC. Encoded protein: CASSLEWLADSYEQYF.